This T cell receptor beta chain stems from a study of metastatic and nonmetastatic thyroid tumors. Study details: Thyroid patients, malignant and benign, had repertoires compared across blood and tumor or nodule tissue.

Until they underwent thyroid surgery, no patient had received any treatment. V dropped 6 bases and J dropped 4 bases, with 18 bases sitting between them. CDR3 length: 14 amino acids. In germline, CDR1 is DFQATT, CDR2 SNEGSKA (reference sequence). This clone has just one count. Original analysis: For papillary thyroid cancer, a distant-metastasis classifier was constructed from CDR3 differences observed across clinicopathological groups. TCRdb re-called clones via MiXCR from the PCR reads. TCRdb assigned the V and J calls; the authors' analysis was not used. Of tens of thousands of clones listed, about 25% were seen once; the top ten hold 9.2%.

Sequenced: blood. V gene TRBV20-1 combines with J gene TRBJ1-1; a possible D gene is TRBD1 (5 bases). This TCR was sampled from a female donor with papillary thyroid cancer or a benign thyroid nodule (not recorded which). Some clones in this sample may be carry-over from other donors' samples. The CDR3: CSANADSVSTEAFF. For the CDR3, the DNA is TGCAGTGCCAATGCTGACAGTGTGAGCACTGAAGCTTTCTTT.